The 9 T cell receptor beta chains reported below all come from one sample, sequenced in a study of T cell repertoires in cytomegalovirus infection. TCRdb reprocessed the reads with MiXCR, giving one entry per CDR3 protein. The table shows 450,000 to 650,000 distinct CDR3 sequences, with about 30% occurring only once. The sequencing input was PBMCs. The receptors stem from a human donor in good health (CMV status not recorded). Some clones in this sample may be carry-over from other donors' samples.

The chain uses TRBV28 and TRBJ2-4; the match to TRBD2 covers 8 bases. The CDR3 covers 15 residues. Germline V gives CDR1 MDHEN, CDR2 SYDVKM. The trim removed 3 bases at V and 3 bases at J, leaving 4 bases unmatched. CDR3 region: CASSLSGGVKNIQYF. CDR3 nucleotide sequence: TGTGCCAGCAGTTTGTCGGGAGGGGTCAAAAACATTCAGTACTTC.

This clonotype was found a few times. The rearrangement links TRBV19 to TRBJ1-5, with TRBD1 as a possible D gene (6 bases). V shed 4 bases and J shed 0 bases, with 13 bases lying between them. CDR3 length: 16 amino acids. Germline CDR1 and CDR2: LNHDA and SQIVND (reference sequence). CDR3: CASSRDTSISNQPQHF. The CDR3 bases are TGTGCCAGTAGTAGGGACACCTCAATTAGCAATCAGCCCCAGCATTTT.

V and J are TRBV7-8 and TRBJ1-3; a weak D match, TRBD1 (5 bases). Per germline, CDR1 SGHVS and CDR2 FQNEAQ. The CDR3 loop spans 15 amino acids. Trimming removed 5 bases from V and 0 bases from J, with 11 bases in between. For the CDR3, the DNA is TGTGCCAGCAGCCCCGGAGGGGTCTCTGGAAACACCATATATTTT. Protein sequence: CASSPGGVSGNTIYF.

CDR3 protein: CASSQTGDREKLFF. CDR3 DNA: TGCGCCAGCAGCCAGACAGGGGATCGGGAAAAACTGTTTTTT. The genes are TRBV4-1 and TRBJ1-4; 8 positions match TRBD1. Germline CDR1 MGHRA, CDR2 YSYEKL. V shed 3 bases and J 8 bases; nucleotides not matched to a gene: 5. This CDR3 is 14 amino acids long.

The chain combines TRBV6-5 with TRBJ2-7, with 9 bases lining up with TRBD1. The CDR3 loop spans 13 amino acids. Germline V lookup: CDR1 MNHEY, CDR2 SVGAGI. The V segment lost 6 bases and the J segment 8 bases; nucleotides outside the gene matches: 8. This CDR3 is CASRLPGQGQQYF. CDR3 nucleotides: TGTGCCAGCAGATTACCTGGACAGGGGCAGCAGTACTTC.

V and J are TRBV12-3 or TRBV12-4 and TRBJ2-2; D possibly matches TRBD1 or TRBD2 (5 bases each). CDR3 length: 14 residues. Trimming shortened V by 6 bases and J by 7 bases, and 15 bases separated the two germline ends. CDR3 sequence (DNA): TGTGCCAGCAGCCGGGACCACGGCGGCGGGGAGCTGTTTTTT. Protein sequence: CASSRDHGGGELFF.

The gene calls are TRBV24-1 and TRBJ2-2, with D possibly being TRBD1 (5 bases). The germline V and J ends were trimmed by 12 bases and 1 base, with 14 bases remaining between them. Germline CDR1 and CDR2: KGHDR and SFDVKD. CDR3 size: 14 residues. CDR3 sequence: CASGRGQNTGELFF. As DNA, the CDR3 is TGTGCCTCTGGAAGGGGTCAGAACACCGGGGAGCTGTTTTTT.

The rearrangement links TRBV29-1 to TRBJ1-2; the D gene is possibly TRBD1 (5 bases). Germline-derived CDR1 and CDR2 are SQVTM and ANQGSEA. V was trimmed by 7 bases and J by 8 bases, leaving 14 bases between them. The CDR3 spans 11 residues. CDR3 nucleotide sequence: TGCAGCGCCCGAGGAGGGGACGGCTACACCTTC. It codes for CSARGGDGYTF.

This chain joins TRBV19 and TRBJ2-1, with D perhaps being TRBD1 or TRBD2 (6 bases each). The V and J ends lost 5 bases and 3 bases respectively, with 20 bases between them. The CDR3 contains 17 residues. Per the germline V gene, CDR1 is LNHDA and CDR2 is SQIVND (reference sequence). CDR3 amino acids: CASSGGGFRGVYNEQFF. The CDR3, as DNA: TGTGCCAGTAGTGGAGGAGGGTTTAGGGGGGTCTACAATGAGCAGTTCTTC.